These T cell receptor beta chains were read from a single sample in a study of blood T cell repertoires in COVID-19. The method was immunoSEQ multiplex PCR; TCRdb's version includes in-frame clones alone and lacks a portion of them. The table records about 83,000 clones, approximately 86% of them present only once. Sequenced sample: peripheral blood. These receptors originate from a woman in her forties or fifties with active or convalescent COVID-19. The CDR3 runs from the conserved cysteine through the conserved F or W. The D gene is left open where the match is weak. The size entry is marked missing in some rows and otherwise reads once, few, many or a size class.

D,size,J,V,DNA,CDR3
TRBD1,NA,TRBJ2-4,TRBV11-2,TGTGCCAGCAGCTTATCCCCAGGGGGCCCGCCAAGGAACATTCAGTACTTC,CASSLSPGGPPRNIQYF
NA,NA,TRBJ2-5,TRBV7-8,TGTGCCAGCCTCCAGGGTGGTGAGGAGACCCAGTACTTC,CASLQGGEETQYF
TRBD2,NA,TRBJ2-1,TRBV25-1,TGTGCCAGCAGTGATCCTAGCGGGGGGGTGCGGGGCAATGAGCAGTTCTTC,CASSDPSGGVRGNEQFF
NA,NA,TRBJ1-2,TRBV19,TGTGCCAGTAGTATTAATATTGGGGCCTATGGCTACACCTTC,CASSINIGAYGYTF
NA,once,TRBJ2-7,TRBV27,TGTGCCAGCAGCCCTCGGAGGACGACAGGACTTTCAACCTACGAGCAGTACTTC,CASSPRRTTGLSTYEQYF
NA,NA,TRBJ2-2,TRBV4-2,TGTGCCAGCAGCCAAACCTTAGGGGCCGGTTTGGCCGGGGAGCTGTTTTTT,CASSQTLGAGLAGELFF
NA,NA,TRBJ2-1,TRBV15,TGTGCCACCAGCAAACCCGAGGGTATGTTCTTC,CATSKPEGMFF
NA,NA,TRBJ1-1,TRBV7-9,TGTGCCAGCAGCTTAGGGGGCCCGAACACTGAAGCTTTCTTT,CASSLGGPNTEAFF
TRBD1,NA,TRBJ1-4,TRBV4-3,TGCGCCAGCAGCCAAATTGGGACAGGGCTAAATGAAAAACTGTTTTTT,CASSQIGTGLNEKLFF
NA,NA,TRBJ2-4,TRBV6-5,TGTGCCAGCAGTCCCCAGGGCGGAGGGAACATTCAGTACTTC,CASSPQGGGNIQYF
TRBD2,NA,TRBJ2-5,TRBV30,TGTGCCTGGAGTGTATGGGCGGGGGGGCAAGAGACCCAGTACTTC,CAWSVWAGGQETQYF
TRBD2,NA,TRBJ2-5,TRBV5-1,TGCGCCAGCAGCACGGCTAGCGGGGAGACCCAGTACTTC,CASSTASGETQYF
NA,NA,TRBJ2-7,TRBV10-3,TGTGCCATCGCCGGGTCCCCCATCTACGAGCAGTACTTC,CAIAGSPIYEQYF
NA,NA,TRBJ1-5,TRBV3-1/TRBV3-2,TGTGCCAGCAGCCAAGATCCCAGGGGATCTTTCCCCCAGCATTTT,CASSQDPRGSFPQHF
TRBD2,NA,TRBJ2-1,TRBV5-1,TGCGCCAGCAGAGCGGGGGGGCCCAATGAGCAGTTCTTC,CASRAGGPNEQFF
TRBD2,NA,TRBJ2-1,TRBV7-9,TGTGCCAGCAGCTTAAGCGGGAGGACCGACAATGAGCAGTTCTTC,CASSLSGRTDNEQFF
NA,NA,TRBJ1-2,TRBV10-3,TGTGCCATCAGTGAGCTGGGGCCTGGCTACACCTTC,CAISELGPGYTF
TRBD2,NA,TRBJ2-3,TRBV9,TGTGCCAGCAGCCCTGCGATTCGAGCGGGGAGCACAGATACGCAGTATTTT,CASSPAIRAGSTDTQYF
NA,NA,TRBJ1-1,TRBV7-2,TGTGCCAGCAGCTTCGACAGGTCGAGAACTGAAGCTTTCTTT,CASSFDRSRTEAFF
NA,once,TRBJ2-7,TRBV5-1,TGCGCCAGCAGCTTGGGAACGGGGAGCTCCTACGAGCAGTACTTC,CASSLGTGSSYEQYF
TRBD2,once,TRBJ2-7,TRBV20-1,TGCAGTGCTAGTACTAGCGGGGTCTACGAGCAGTACTTC,CSASTSGVYEQYF
TRBD2,NA,TRBJ2-7,TRBV5-1,TGCGCCAGCAGCTCCCAGGCGGGGGTGGCCTCCTACGAGCAGTACTTC,CASSSQAGVASYEQYF
TRBD2,NA,TRBJ2-2,TRBV10-2,TGCGCCAGCAGTAAGAGGCGGGGGGGCAGTACCGGGGAGCTGTTTTTT,CASSKRRGGSTGELFF
NA,NA,TRBJ1-1,TRBV24-1,TGTGCCTCACAGGAAAGTGGGGTCACTGAAGCTTTCTTT,CASQESGVTEAFF
TRBD1,NA,TRBJ2-5,TRBV4-3,TGCGCCAGCAGCCAAGCGACAGGGGTAGGAGAGACCCAGTACTTC,CASSQATGVGETQYF
TRBD1,NA,TRBJ1-2,TRBV12-3/TRBV12-4,TGTGCCAGCAGTATGACAGGGAGCGGTGGCTACACCTTC,CASSMTGSGGYTF
TRBD1,once,TRBJ1-1,TRBV19,TGTGCCAGTAGTACACAGGGGGTCGCTGAAGCTTTCTTT,CASSTQGVAEAFF
NA,NA,TRBJ2-2,TRBV5-4,TGTGCCAGCAGTCCGGGGGCCGGGGAGCTGTTTTTT,CASSPGAGELFF
NA,NA,TRBJ1-2,TRBV6-6,TGTGCCAGCAGTTACCCGACCGGGGGTGACTATGGCTACACCTTC,CASSYPTGGDYGYTF
NA,once,TRBJ2-3,TRBV5-5,TGTGCCAGCACCCTGCGTCCAGCGCTCACAGATACGCAGTATTTT,CASTLRPALTDTQYF
NA,NA,TRBJ2-3,TRBV7-3,TGTGCCAGCAGCTTAACTCACTCGGGGGATAGCACAGATACGCAGTATTTT,CASSLTHSGDSTDTQYF
NA,many,TRBJ1-1,TRBV19,TGTGCCAGTACCGTCCCAGGGGTGAACACTGAAGCTTTCTTT,CASTVPGVNTEAFF
NA,once,TRBJ1-1,TRBV9,TGTGCCAGCAGCCCCCTCGGGAGGGGGACACGTCAAGGAGCTTTCTTT,CASSPLGRGTRQGAFF
TRBD2,once,TRBJ2-7,TRBV4-3,TGCGCCAGCAGCCAAGATGAAACTAGCGGGGCTTACGAGCAGTACTTC,CASSQDETSGAYEQYF
NA,few,TRBJ2-7,TRBV7-9,TGTGCCAGCAGCCCACGACAGGATCACTCCTACGAGCAGTACTTC,CASSPRQDHSYEQYF
NA,few,TRBJ1-1,TRBV5-6,TGTGCCAGCAGCCCCCATGGGGGGTTGAACACTGAAGCTTTCTTT,CASSPHGGLNTEAFF
NA,NA,TRBJ1-4,TRBV18,TGTGCCAGCTCACCGAGACAGACAACTAATGAAAAACTGTTTTTT,CASSPRQTTNEKLFF
NA,NA,TRBJ1-2,TRBV19,TGTGCCAGTAGTCCCCAAGTGAGGGGGAACTATGGCTACACCTTC,CASSPQVRGNYGYTF
NA,once,TRBJ2-1,TRBV6-6,TGTGCCAGCAGTTTTGAGGACAATGAGCAGTTCTTC,CASSFEDNEQFF
NA,NA,TRBJ2-7,TRBV11-2,TGTGCCAGCAGCTTTGACAGCTCCTACGAGCAGTACTTC,CASSFDSSYEQYF
NA,NA,TRBJ2-5,TRBV12-3/TRBV12-4,TGTGCCAGCAGTTTGGAGGAGACCCAGTACTTC,CASSLEETQYF
NA,few,TRBJ1-1,TRBV11-2,TGTGCCAGCAGCTTATCCCAGGGAACGAAAGCAGCTTTCTTT,CASSLSQGTKAAFF
TRBD1,NA,TRBJ1-6,TRBV19,TGTGCCAGTAGCAACAAACAGGGGGCGCAGGGTTCACCCCTCCACTTT,CASSNKQGAQGSPLHF
NA,NA,TRBJ1-2,TRBV5-5,TGTGCCAGCAGCACCCCCCCTACAGGGAGGGCTGGCTACACCTTC,CASSTPPTGRAGYTF
NA,NA,TRBJ1-4,TRBV19,TGTGCCAGTAGACAGAATTTGCCGATGCCGAGTTATGAAAAACTGTTTTTT,CASRQNLPMPSYEKLFF
NA,NA,TRBJ2-3,TRBV7-3,TGTGCCAGCAGCTCTGGAGGAAAAACAGATACGCAGTATTTT,CASSSGGKTDTQYF
NA,many,TRBJ1-6,TRBV27,TGTGCCAGCAGTACCCCGACAGGCTTTTCACCCCTCCACTTT,CASSTPTGFSPLHF
NA,NA,TRBJ1-5,TRBV19,TGTGCCAGTAGTATCGTCGGTACAGGGCGCCAGCATTTT,CASSIVGTGRQHF
NA,once,TRBJ1-6,TRBV7-2,TGTGCCAGCAGCTTTTGGGGAGCACCCCTCCACTTT,CASSFWGAPLHF